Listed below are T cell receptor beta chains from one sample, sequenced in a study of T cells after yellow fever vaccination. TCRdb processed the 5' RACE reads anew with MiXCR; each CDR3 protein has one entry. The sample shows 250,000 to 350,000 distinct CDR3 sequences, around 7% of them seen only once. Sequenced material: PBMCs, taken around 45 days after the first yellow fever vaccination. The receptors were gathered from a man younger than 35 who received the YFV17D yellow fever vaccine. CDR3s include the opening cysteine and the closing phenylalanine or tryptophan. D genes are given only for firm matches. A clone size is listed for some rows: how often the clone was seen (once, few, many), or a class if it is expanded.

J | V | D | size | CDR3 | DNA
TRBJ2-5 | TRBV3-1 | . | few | CASSQYEETQYF | TGTGCCAGCAGCCAATACGAAGAGACCCAGTACTTC
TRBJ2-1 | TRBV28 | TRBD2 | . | CASGPPQLAGVVFF | TGTGCCAGCGGCCCCCCTCAACTAGCGGGGGTGGTGTTCTTC
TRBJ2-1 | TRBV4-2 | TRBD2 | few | CASSQLAGEGSNEQFF | TGTGCCAGCAGCCAACTAGCGGGGGAGGGTAGTAATGAGCAGTTCTTC
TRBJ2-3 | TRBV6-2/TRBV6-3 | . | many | CASTLSDRPTDTQYF | TGTGCCAGCACCCTCTCGGACCGACCCACAGATACGCAGTATTTT
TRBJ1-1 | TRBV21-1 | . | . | CASRDSRATEAFF | TGTGCCAGCAGGGACTCGAGGGCCACTGAAGCTTTCTTT
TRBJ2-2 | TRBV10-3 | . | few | CAIREATGELFF | TGTGCCATCAGGGAGGCCACCGGGGAGCTGTTTTTT
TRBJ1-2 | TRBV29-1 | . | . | CSVGAGLGYTF | TGCAGCGTTGGAGCCGGGCTTGGCTACACCTTC
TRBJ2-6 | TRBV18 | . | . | CASSPKDLLISGANVLTF | TGTGCCAGCTCACCGAAGGACCTCCTCATCTCTGGGGCCAACGTCCTGACTTTC
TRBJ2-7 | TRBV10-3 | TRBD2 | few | CAIGRGESYEQYF | TGTGCCATCGGACGGGGGGAGTCCTACGAGCAGTACTTC
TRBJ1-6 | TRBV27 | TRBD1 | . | CASSLRGQLNSPLHF | TGTGCCAGCAGTCTAAGGGGACAGTTAAATTCACCCCTCCACTTT
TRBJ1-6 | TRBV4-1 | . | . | CASSQVGGKSPLHF | TGCGCCAGCAGCCAAGTCGGAGGGAAATCACCCCTCCACTTT
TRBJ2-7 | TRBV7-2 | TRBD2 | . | CASRGMGLAGGIYEQYF | TGTGCCAGCAGGGGGATGGGGCTAGCGGGGGGGATCTACGAGCAGTACTTC
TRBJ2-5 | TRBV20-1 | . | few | CSARATYETQYF | TGCAGTGCTAGAGCGACCTATGAGACCCAGTACTTC
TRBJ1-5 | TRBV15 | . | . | CATSHRTVSQPQHF | TGTGCCACCAGCCACAGGACCGTTAGTCAGCCCCAGCATTTT
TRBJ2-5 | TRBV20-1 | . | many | CSGSRAIETQYF | TGCAGTGGGTCTAGGGCCATAGAGACCCAGTACTTC
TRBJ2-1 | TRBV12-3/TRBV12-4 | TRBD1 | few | CASSLPDRGRHEQFF | TGTGCCAGCAGTCTGCCGGACAGGGGGCGGCATGAGCAGTTCTTC
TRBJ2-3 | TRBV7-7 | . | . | CASSLMMWLAPGDTQYF | TGTGCCAGCAGCTTAATGATGTGGCTAGCCCCTGGGGATACGCAGTATTTT
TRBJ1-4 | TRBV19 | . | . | CASSMPGRNEKLFF | TGTGCCAGTAGCATGCCAGGACGCAATGAAAAACTGTTTTTT
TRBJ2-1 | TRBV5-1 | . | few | CASSLETFSSYNEQFF | TGCGCCAGCAGCTTGGAGACATTTAGCTCCTACAATGAGCAGTTCTTC
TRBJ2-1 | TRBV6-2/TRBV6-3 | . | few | CASSYPLPLLATSYNEQFF | TGTGCCAGCAGTTACCCCCTCCCCCTACTAGCCACCTCCTACAATGAGCAGTTCTTC
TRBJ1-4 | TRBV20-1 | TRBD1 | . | CSAGTGVIEKLFF | TGCAGTGCTGGAACAGGGGTAATCGAAAAACTGTTTTTT
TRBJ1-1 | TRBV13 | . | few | CASSWWLTEAFF | TGTGCCAGCAGCTGGTGGTTGACTGAAGCTTTCTTT
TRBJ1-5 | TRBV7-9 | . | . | CASSPGQHSNQPQHF | TGTGCCAGCAGCCCGGGACAACACAGCAATCAGCCCCAGCATTTT
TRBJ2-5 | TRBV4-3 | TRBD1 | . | CASSQDWGGTGDWETQYF | TGCGCCAGCAGCCAAGATTGGGGGGGGACAGGGGATTGGGAGACCCAGTACTTC
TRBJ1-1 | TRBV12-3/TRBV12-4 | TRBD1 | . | CASRATGLNTEAFF | TGTGCCAGCAGAGCGACAGGGCTGAACACTGAAGCTTTCTTT
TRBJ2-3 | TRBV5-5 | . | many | CASSSGQASTDTQYF | TGTGCCAGCAGCTCCGGACAAGCTAGCACAGATACGCAGTATTTT
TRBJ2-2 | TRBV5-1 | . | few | CASSSQGVGNTGELFF | TGCGCCAGCAGCTCACAGGGTGTCGGAAACACCGGGGAGCTGTTTTTT
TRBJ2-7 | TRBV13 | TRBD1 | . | CASSLDREFPYEQYF | TGTGCCAGCAGCCTCGACAGGGAGTTCCCCTACGAGCAGTACTTC
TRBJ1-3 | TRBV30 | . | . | CAVTQGASGNTIYF | TGTGCCGTTACCCAGGGAGCCTCTGGAAACACCATATATTTT
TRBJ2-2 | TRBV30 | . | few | CAWIEGNTGELFF | TGTGCCTGGATTGAAGGGAACACCGGGGAGCTGTTTTTT
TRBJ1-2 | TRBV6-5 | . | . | CAAAGNYGYTF | TGTGCCGCGGCAGGGAACTATGGCTACACCTTC
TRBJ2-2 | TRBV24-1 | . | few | CATSGGGFTGELFF | TGTGCCACCAGTGGAGGGGGGTTCACCGGGGAGCTGTTTTTT
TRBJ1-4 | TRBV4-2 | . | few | CASSQNTEKLFF | TGTGCCAGCAGCCAAAACACGGAAAAACTGTTTTTT
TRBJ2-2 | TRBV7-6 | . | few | CASKLWSGELFF | TGTGCCAGCAAATTGTGGAGCGGGGAGCTGTTTTTT
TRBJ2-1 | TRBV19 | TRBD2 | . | CASRQRLAGANEQFF | TGTGCCAGTAGACAGAGACTAGCGGGAGCTAATGAGCAGTTCTTC
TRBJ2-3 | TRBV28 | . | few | CASSFAGTTSTDTQYF | TGTGCCAGCAGTTTCGCAGGGACAACTAGCACAGATACGCAGTATTTT
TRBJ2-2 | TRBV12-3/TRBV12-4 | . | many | CASTPNTGELFF | TGTGCCAGCACCCCCAACACCGGGGAGCTGTTTTTT
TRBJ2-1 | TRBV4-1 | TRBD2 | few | CASRGMAGVHNEQFF | TGCGCCTCTCGTGGTATGGCGGGGGTCCACAATGAGCAGTTCTTC
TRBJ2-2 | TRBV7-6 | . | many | CASSLGDTGELFF | TGTGCCAGCAGCTTAGGGGACACCGGGGAGCTGTTTTTT
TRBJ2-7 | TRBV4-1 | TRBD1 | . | CASSQDPGTGAAKQYF | TGCGCCAGCAGCCAAGATCCCGGGACAGGGGCGGCGAAGCAGTACTTC